The present T cell receptor beta chain was sequenced within a study of T cell responses to AZD1222 COVID-19 vaccine. Study results and caveats: Mostly white British, mostly female donors; authors suggested clonal diversity may be underestimated. Spike was spanned by vaccine-associated CD4 TCRs, with dominance at 160-218 and 743-854. Increases in Spike-specific TCR breadth and depth were seen after two AZD1222 doses.

Notes on this clone: The antigen is undetermined.

The CDR3 is made up of 14 amino acids. The germline CDR1 and CDR2 sequences are SGDLS and YYNGEE. V gave up 0 bases and J gave up 5 bases, with 9 bases separating them. Pooling was applied to second doses at about 4 or about 12 weeks. Assay used: immunoSEQ multiplex PCR; TCRdb lists only in-frame clones, some missing. The sample has around 140,000 clones, 92% seen once. The receptor comes from an adult who received the AZD1222 COVID-19 vaccine. The sequencing here drew on peripheral blood, taken 28 days after the second AZD1222 dose. The V call is TRBV9, the J call TRBJ1-5; D perhaps matches TRBD1 (6 bases). The CDR3 is CASSVGGGDQPQHF. The CDR3 DNA is TGTGCCAGCAGCGTAGGTGGGGGCGATCAGCCCCAGCATTTT.